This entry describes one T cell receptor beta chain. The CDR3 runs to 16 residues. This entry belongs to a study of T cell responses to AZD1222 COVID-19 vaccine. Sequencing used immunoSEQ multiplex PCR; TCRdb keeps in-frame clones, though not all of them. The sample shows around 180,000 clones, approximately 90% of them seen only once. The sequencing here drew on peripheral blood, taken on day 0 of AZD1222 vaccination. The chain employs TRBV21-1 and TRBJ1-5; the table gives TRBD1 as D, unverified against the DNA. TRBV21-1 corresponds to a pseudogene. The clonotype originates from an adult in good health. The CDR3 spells CASFYIDRLSNQPQHF. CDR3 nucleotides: TGTGCCAGTTTCTACATTGACAGGCTTAGCAATCAGCCCCAGCATTTT.